The rows below give T cell receptor beta chains drawn from one sample of a study of OX40 agonist ivuxolimab in advanced cancers. Profiling relied on immunoSEQ multiplex PCR, and the TCRdb table lists in-frame clones only, not all of them. Of around 50,000 clones listed, approximately 85% are singletons. The starting material was CD4+ or CD8+ T cells sorted from blood, obtained in a trial of the OX40 agonist ivuxolimab. The receptors derive from an adult with an advanced solid tumor such as melanoma, head and neck, liver or kidney cancer. CDR3s include the opening cysteine and the closing phenylalanine or tryptophan. Each record gives: CDR3 protein, CDR3 DNA, V gene, J gene, clone size, D gene. A D gene is named only where the DNA matches it firmly. Part of the rows lack a size; the others show once, few, many or a class for expanded clones.

CASSPQAGGETQYF	TGTGCCAGCTCACCCCAAGCGGGGGGGGAGACCCAGTACTTC	TRBV18	TRBJ2-5	.	TRBD2
CATTGQLNQPQHF	TGTGCCACGACAGGACAGCTAAATCAGCCCCAGCATTTT	TRBV10-3	TRBJ1-5	.	.
CASSLNRVEKLFF	TGTGCCAGCAGTTTAAACAGGGTTGAAAAACTGTTTTTT	TRBV28	TRBJ1-4	.	.
CASIPRKNTEAFF	TGTGCCAGCATCCCCAGAAAGAACACTGAAGCTTTCTTT	TRBV28	TRBJ1-1	.	.
CASRAEVESSYEQYF	TGTGCCAGCAGGGCGGAGGTTGAAAGCTCCTACGAGCAGTACTTC	TRBV2	TRBJ2-7	.	.
CASSLSGGSDTQYF	TGCGCCAGCAGCTTGTCTGGCGGGAGCGATACGCAGTATTTT	TRBV5-1	TRBJ2-3	.	TRBD2
CASSLVSGPGEKLFF	TGTGCCAGCAGCTTAGTGTCCGGTCCCGGTGAAAAACTGTTTTTT	TRBV7-2	TRBJ1-4	once	.
CATSRDMGLAGGDTQYF	TGTGCCACCAGCAGAGATATGGGACTAGCGGGAGGCGATACGCAGTATTTT	TRBV15	TRBJ2-3	.	TRBD2
CASSFSGGTNQPQHF	TGTGCCAGCAGCTTTTCCGGGGGCACCAATCAGCCCCAGCATTTT	TRBV7-3	TRBJ1-5	.	.
CASGLVSSDEQYF	TGTGCTAGTGGTTTGGTATCGTCGGACGAGCAGTACTTC	TRBV12-5	TRBJ2-7	.	.
CASSTDSYEQYF	TGTGCCAGCAGCACCGACAGCTACGAGCAGTACTTC	TRBV5-6	TRBJ2-7	.	.
CASSPGASGYNEQFF	TGTGCCAGCAGCCCAGGGGCTAGCGGATACAATGAGCAGTTCTTC	TRBV4-2	TRBJ2-1	.	.
CSVEAGDGYTF	TGCAGCGTTGAAGCAGGGGATGGCTACACCTTC	TRBV29-1	TRBJ1-2	.	.
CASSQAPGANVLTF	TGTGCCAGCAGCCAAGCCCCTGGGGCCAACGTCCTGACTTTC	TRBV4-2	TRBJ2-6	.	.
CASSLRQTYTGELFF	TGTGCCAGCAGCTTGAGGCAAACATACACCGGGGAGCTGTTTTTT	TRBV5-4	TRBJ2-2	.	.
CASSSTRLRYPSSYEQYF	TGTGCCAGCAGTTCTACTCGGCTGCGGTATCCGAGTTCCTACGAGCAGTACTTC	TRBV27	TRBJ2-7	.	.
CASIPLGGLNTEAFF	TGTGCCAGCATCCCCCTCGGAGGATTGAACACTGAAGCTTTCTTT	TRBV14	TRBJ1-1	.	.
CATSRSGTSGGETQYF	TGTGCCACCAGCAGATCCGGGACTAGCGGAGGGGAGACCCAGTACTTC	TRBV15	TRBJ2-5	.	TRBD2
CASNQGISGNTIYF	TGTGCCAGTAACCAGGGGATATCTGGAAACACCATATATTTT	TRBV19	TRBJ1-3	.	.
CASSLKPAETNEKLFF	TGTGCCAGCTCACTCAAACCTGCAGAGACTAATGAAAAACTGTTTTTT	TRBV18	TRBJ1-4	.	.
CASSYQRSYEQYF	TGTGCCAGCAGTTACCAGCGATCCTACGAGCAGTACTTC	TRBV6-6	TRBJ2-7	.	.
CASSQEESSFSYNSPLHF	TGCGCCAGCAGCCAAGAAGAGAGCTCTTTCTCCTATAATTCACCCCTCCACTTT	TRBV4-3	TRBJ1-6	.	.
CASGDPRAETQYF	TGTGCCAGCGGAGACCCTCGTGCGGAGACCCAGTACTTC	TRBV9	TRBJ2-5	.	.
CASSLSTGGNGYTF	TGTGCCAGCAGCTTGAGTACAGGGGGCAATGGCTACACCTTC	TRBV7-2	TRBJ1-2	.	TRBD1
CASSLVRSTGELFF	TGTGCCAGCAGCTTAGTCAGGAGCACCGGGGAGCTGTTTTTT	TRBV11-1	TRBJ2-2	.	.
CASSPGAGSDLEQYF	TGTGCCAGCTCTCCCGGGGCAGGGTCGGATTTGGAGCAGTACTTC	TRBV18	TRBJ2-7	once	.
CASSLMTVNTEAFF	TGCGCCAGCAGCTTGATGACAGTTAACACTGAAGCTTTCTTT	TRBV5-1	TRBJ1-1	.	.